These 30 T cell receptor beta chains share one sample of origin, sequenced in a study of Ad26.COV2.S vaccination and SARS-CoV-2 variants (dated by TCRdb to about 2021). The treatment or condition label, as the study defines it: 15 to 20 received Ad26.COV2.S at low or high dose, single or two shots; a few received placebo; per-sample allocation not given. For vaccine and placebo recipients, the sequenced repertoires came from samples collected on day 63 after the first injection. The library was produced with the immunoSEQ multiplex PCR assay. This immuneACCESS table, as held by TCRdb, lists in-frame sequences with V and J called but not all clones. Of the missing ones, under half trace to an unresolved V gene in checked studies; the others have no known cause. The sample has a few hundred thousand clones on record, about 83% of them singletons. Clones ranked in the top ten supply about 7.4% of the sample.

The sample here was peripheral blood, taken in a trial of Ad26.COV2.S vaccine versus placebo. These receptors all come from a person between 18 and 65 years old who received the Ad26.COV2.S COVID-19 vaccine or a placebo.

This chain uses TRBV7-9 with TRBJ2-2; D not resolved. Trimming left V 8 bases short and J 4 bases short, with 11 bases between. Germline values: CDR1 SEHNR, CDR2 FQNEAQ (reference sequence). The CDR3 is 13 amino acids. CDR3 DNA: TGTGCCAGCGGGTGGGGTATCACCGGGGAGCTGTTTTTT. It is translated as CASGWGITGELFF.

The chain recombines TRBV21-1 with TRBJ2-2; the table's D call, TRBD2, has no DNA check behind it. TRBV21-1 is a documented pseudogene. The CDR3 loop spans 17 amino acids. The CDR3 coding sequence is TGTGCCAGCAGCAAAAATCGGGCAGCGGGTAACACCGGGGAGCTGTTTTTT. This translates into CASSKNRAAGNTGELFF.

The chain is built from TRBV6-2 or TRBV6-3 and TRBJ1-3; D is unresolved. Germline lookup yields CDR1 MNHEY and CDR2 SVGEGT. Trimming stripped 4 bases from V and 3 bases from J, with 7 bases between. The CDR3 contains 13 residues. The CDR3 region has the DNA TGTGCCAGCAGTTCGGCGGTTGGAAACACCATATATTTT. Its translation: CASSSAVGNTIYF.

J is TRBJ1-5 and V is TRBV3-1 (or the pseudogene TRBV3-2); perhaps TRBD1 as D (6 bases). The CDR3 is 15 residues long. V lost 5 bases and J lost 6, with 17 bases in between. Germline CDR1 LGHDT, CDR2 YNNKEL (reference sequence). CDR3 nucleotide sequence: TGTGCCAGCAGCGCTCTGTCGGGGGGCGGTCAGCCCCAGCATTTT. Protein sequence: CASSALSGGGQPQHF.

J is TRBJ2-5 and V is TRBV4-1; 8 bases match TRBD2. This CDR3 has 16 residues. CDR1 and CDR2 from the germline V gene are MGHRA and YSYEKL. The V and J ends lost 2 bases and 1 base, in that order; junction bases with no gene match: 6. This chain's CDR3 is CASSQKGGLAQETQYF. In nucleotides, the CDR3 is TGCGCCAGCAGCCAAAAGGGTGGACTAGCCCAAGAGACCCAGTACTTC.

The genes are TRBV9 and TRBJ2-1; D is uncertain. Germline V gene lookup returns CDR1 SGDLS and CDR2 YYNGEE. CDR3 size: 15 residues. Trimming cost V 3 bases and J 0 bases, with 10 bases left between them. This CDR3 is CASSGGASSYNEQFF. Written as DNA, the CDR3 is TGTGCCAGCAGCGGCGGTGCTTCCTCCTACAATGAGCAGTTCTTC. The full variable domain, rest sourced from reference TRBV9 and TRBJ2-1, is DSGVTQTPKHLITATGQRVTLRCSPRSGDLSVYWYQQSLDQGLQFLIQYYNGEERAKGNILERFSAQQFPDLHSELNLSSLELGDSALYFCASSGGASSYNEQFFGPGTRLTVL.

The chain is built from TRBV18 and TRBJ1-5, with no clear D. Germline V lookup: CDR1 KGHSH, CDR2 LQKENI. CDR3 length equals 13 residues. Trimming removed 5 bases at V and 5 bases at J, with 10 bases between. CDR3 nucleotides: TGTGCCAGCTCATCCGGACGGGATCAGCCCCAGCATTTT. Its translation is CASSSGRDQPQHF.

This chain connects TRBV27 to TRBJ1-2; tentative D call: TRBD1 (5 bases). Germline V lookup: CDR1 MNHEY, CDR2 SMNVEV (reference sequence). This CDR3 spans 17 amino acids. Trimming took off 5 bases at V and 2 bases at J, with 21 bases between the two ends. CDR3 amino acids: CASSPSVGATRNYGYTF. The CDR3 region has the DNA TGTGCCAGCAGTCCTAGCGTAGGGGCCACTCGGAACTATGGCTACACCTTC.

This CDR3 reads CATSATEAKNIQYF. The DNA of the CDR3 is TGTGCCACCAGTGCGACAGAAGCCAAAAACATTCAGTACTTC. V gene TRBV24-1 combines with J gene TRBJ2-4; D is possibly TRBD1 (5 bases). Trimming took off 5 bases at V and 0 bases at J, with 7 bases between the two ends. The germline gives CDR1 KGHDR, CDR2 SFDVKD. CDR3 length: 14 amino acids.

This rearrangement joins TRBV10-1 to TRBJ1-3; D may be TRBD1 (5 bases). Deletions cut 4 bases from V and 5 bases from J, with 6 bases between. CDR1 is WNHNN and CDR2 is SYGVQD in the germline V gene (reference sequence). The CDR3 has 12 residues. The CDR3 DNA sequence: TGCGCCAGCAGTGGGGGCCGAAACACCATATATTTT. This gives the protein CASSGGRNTIYF.

CDR3 bases: TGTGCCAGCAGCCAAGATGGGCAGGGGGACAATCAGCCCCAGCATTTT. Translated: CASSQDGQGDNQPQHF. The chain carries TRBV3-1 (or the pseudogene TRBV3-2) and TRBJ1-5; 7 bases fit TRBD1. This CDR3 is 16 amino acids long. Germline values: CDR1 LGHDT, CDR2 YNNKEL (reference sequence). Trimming took 0 bases from V and 3 from J; bases not matched to a gene: 5.

This clone was counted once. This chain joins TRBV5-5 and TRBJ1-2; D uncertain. Germline V CDR1 and CDR2: SGHKS, YYEKEE (reference sequence). With 4 bases removed from V and 4 bases from J, the gap between germline ends came to 11 bases. The CDR3 extends over 13 amino acids. The CDR3 reads CASSLPYVYGYTF. CDR3 coding DNA: TGTGCCAGCAGCCTACCATATGTCTATGGCTACACCTTC. The full variable domain, completed using reference TRBV5-5 and TRBJ1-2, is DAGVTQSPTHLIKTRGQQVTLRCSPISGHKSVSWYQQVLGQGPQFIFQYYEKEERGRGNFPDRFSARQFPNYSSELNVNALLLGDSALYLCASSLPYVYGYTFGSGTRLTVV.

The rearrangement uses TRBV18 and TRBJ1-4; a possible D gene is TRBD1 (6 bases). Germline CDR1 KGHSH, CDR2 LQKENI. The germline V and J ends were trimmed by 2 bases and 7 bases, with 14 bases remaining between them. This CDR3 spans 15 amino acids. The CDR3 nucleotides are TGTGCCAGCTCACCAGGACAGTCAGGCGGTGAAAAACTGTTTTTT. Protein product: CASSPGQSGGEKLFF.

The chain is built from TRBV5-1 and TRBJ2-2; 10 nucleotides line up with TRBD1. The ends lost 1 base at V and 6 bases at J; junction bases unmatched: 6. The germline V gene encodes CDR1 SGHRS and CDR2 YFSETQ. The CDR3 consists of 16 residues. The CDR3 region is CASSLMQTGGSGELFF. The CDR3 DNA reads TGCGCCAGCAGCTTGATGCAGACAGGGGGCTCCGGGGAGCTGTTTTTT.

DNA of the CDR3: TGTGCTAGTGGTTTGGTCTTCGGACACCTACCCTCTGGGGCCAACGTCCTGACTTTC. Residues: CASGLVFGHLPSGANVLTF. The V and J genes are TRBV12-5 and TRBJ2-6, with D perhaps matching TRBD1 (5 bases). Per the germline V gene, CDR1 is LGHNT and CDR2 is FRNRAP. Trimming shortened V by 0 bases and J by 0 bases, and 15 bases separated the two germline ends. This CDR3 has 19 residues.

Only a few counts were recorded for this clone. V gene TRBV6-2 or TRBV6-3 combines with J gene TRBJ2-7, with a weak D call TRBD1 (6 bases). In germline, CDR1 is MNHEY, CDR2 SVGEGT. Deletions cut 2 bases from V and 0 bases from J, with 11 bases between. This CDR3 is built from 15 residues. Here the CDR3 DNA reads TGTGCCAGCAGTTACCCTGACAGGAACTCCTACGAGCAGTACTTC. This translates into CASSYPDRNSYEQYF.

This clone has just one count. The J gene is TRBJ1-2, the V gene TRBV7-9, with D maybe TRBD1 (6 bases). Germline V gives CDR1 SEHNR, CDR2 FQNEAQ (reference sequence). Trimming left V 2 bases short and J 10 bases short, with 20 bases between. The CDR3 has 15 residues. CDR3 amino acids: CASSLSSGVWAFYTF. The CDR3, as DNA: TGTGCCAGCAGCTTATCCTCAGGGGTCTGGGCGTTCTACACCTTC.

The chain links TRBV2 to TRBJ1-5; TRBD1 aligns across 7 bases. V lost 6 bases, J lost 6 bases, and 8 bases stayed unmatched. Germline V gene lookup returns CDR1 SNHLY and CDR2 FYNNEI. The CDR3 has 14 residues. The CDR3 DNA follows: TGTGCCAGCAGACCGACAGGGACGGTTCAGCCCCAGCATTTT. Translating gives CASRPTGTVQPQHF.

This clone was seen more than once but under ten times. V usage is TRBV24-1 and J usage is TRBJ2-3, with D possibly being TRBD1 (5 bases). Germline values: CDR1 KGHDR, CDR2 SFDVKD. Trimming removed 9 bases from V and 1 base from J, with 7 bases in between. This CDR3 has 12 residues. The CDR3 is CATQQGTDTQYF. CDR3 DNA: TGTGCCACCCAACAGGGCACAGATACGCAGTATTTT.

A few counts support this clone. This chain uses TRBV6-1 with TRBJ2-3; the D gene is possibly TRBD2 (6 bases). The germline V and J ends were trimmed by 3 bases and 1 base, with 14 bases remaining between them. The length of the CDR3 is 16 residues. Germline CDR1 and CDR2: MNHNS and SASEGT. CDR3 coding DNA: TGTGCCAGCAGTGACGGGCTCTCGGGGGGCACAGATACGCAGTATTTT. This gives the protein CASSDGLSGGTDTQYF.

The V call is TRBV5-1, the J call TRBJ2-3, with a weak D call TRBD2 (6 bases). Germline V lookup: CDR1 SGHRS, CDR2 YFSETQ. Trimming stripped 4 bases from V and 5 bases from J, with 14 bases between. The CDR3 is 14 residues long. The CDR3 loop reads CASSQGTGRDTQYF. CDR3 DNA sequence: TGCGCCAGCAGCCAAGGGACTGGGCGAGATACGCAGTATTTT.

This clone was seen once. The V call is TRBV4-1, the J call TRBJ2-7; 12 nucleotides match TRBD2. The V gene's germline CDR1 is MGHRA and CDR2 YSYEKL. This CDR3 has 15 amino acids. J gave up 11 bases and V 3 bases, and 11 bases lay outside the gene matches. This CDR3 is CASSQVGTSGSRKYF. Here the CDR3 DNA reads TGCGCCAGCAGCCAGGTAGGGACTAGCGGGTCTAGAAAGTACTTC.

V is TRBV6-1 and J is TRBJ1-3; possible D gene TRBD1, 6 bases. The CDR3 is made up of 17 amino acids. The germline gives CDR1 MNHNS, CDR2 SASEGT. The germline V and J ends were trimmed by 3 bases and 0 bases, with 15 bases remaining between them. The CDR3 DNA follows: TGTGCCAGCAGTGACCCAAGACAGGTCTACTCTGGAAACACCATATATTTT. Translated, it gives CASSDPRQVYSGNTIYF.

The rearrangement joins TRBV2 to TRBJ2-5, with 9 positions matching TRBD1. Germline V gives CDR1 SNHLY, CDR2 FYNNEI. J gave up 0 bases and V 5 bases, and 7 bases lay outside the gene matches. This CDR3 is built from 16 residues. In DNA, the CDR3 is TGTGCCAGCAGTCAACAGGGGGCGGGGTACCAAGAGACCCAGTACTTC. This sequence encodes CASSQQGAGYQETQYF.

The chain has TRBV4-3 and TRBJ2-2, with 7 nucleotides matching TRBD1. Trimming at V came to 2 bases and at J to 8 bases, leaving 20 bases not matched to a gene. Germline V gene lookup returns CDR1 LGHNA and CDR2 YSLEER. The CDR3 has 19 amino acids. CDR3 nucleotide sequence: TGCGCCAGCAGCCAACCAAGCCGGGACAGAAGGATCCCCCCGGGGGAGCTGTTTTTT. This translates into CASSQPSRDRRIPPGELFF.

On this clone itself: An end of the junction differs from the germline gene, which may be a read error. The chain carries TRBV6-1 and TRBJ2-5; 7 nucleotides align to TRBD1. The CDR3 extends over 12 amino acids. Germline-derived CDR1 and CDR2 are MNHNS and SASEGT. CDR3 DNA: TGTGCCAGCAGTGAAAGGGACAGCGTGAAGGACTTC. Protein sequence: CASSERDSVKDF.

This chain links TRBV27 with TRBJ2-3; 7 bases fit TRBD2. Losses at the gene ends were 2 bases for V and 3 bases for J; bases not matched to a gene: 14. The CDR3 sequence is 18 residues long. The germline gives CDR1 MNHEY, CDR2 SMNVEV (reference sequence). The CDR3 DNA reads TGTGCCAGCAGTTTAAAACCCCTTCAGCTAGCGGAAACAGATACGCAGTATTTT. The encoded protein is CASSLKPLQLAETDTQYF.

DNA for the CDR3: TGTGCCAGCAGTGAAGTAGCGGGGGGCATATATACGCAGTATTTT. This encodes CASSEVAGGIYTQYF. The gene calls are TRBV2 and TRBJ2-3; the match to TRBD2 covers 10 bases. This CDR3 is 15 amino acids long. Germline values: CDR1 SNHLY, CDR2 FYNNEI. The V and J ends lost 1 base and 7 bases, in that order; junction bases with no gene match: 5.

V gene TRBV6-5 combines with J gene TRBJ2-3; 7 bases are a match to TRBD1. This CDR3 has 15 amino acids. Per germline, CDR1 MNHEY and CDR2 SVGAGI. With 5 bases clipped from V and 0 bases from J, the junction kept 5 bases outside the gene matches. The CDR3 spells CASSRQGLSTDTQYF. The DNA of the CDR3 is TGTGCCAGCAGTCGACAGGGCCTTAGCACAGATACGCAGTATTTT.

The table lists this clone with many counts. The V gene is TRBV5-1, the J gene TRBJ2-1; D ambiguous. V gave up 2 bases and J gave up 6 bases, with 9 bases separating them. This CDR3 has 13 residues. CDR1 is SGHRS and CDR2 is YFSETQ in the germline V gene. CDR3 loop: CASSFGRGNEQFF. The CDR3 bases are TGCGCCAGCAGCTTCGGAAGAGGCAATGAGCAGTTCTTC.